The source of this TCR beta chain is a study of T cell responses to AZD1222 COVID-19 vaccine. For this clone: What it recognizes is unknown.

Here immunoSEQ multiplex PCR was the method, and the copy in TCRdb shows in-frame clones only, minus some. Altogether some 120,000 clones are present, approximately 86% being singletons, with the ten largest covering over 8.5%. Study results and caveats: Researchers report vaccine-associated CD4 TCRs spanning spike, with dominance at 160-218 and 743-854. The sample set comprised mostly white British donors with more females, and clonal diversity was possibly underestimated. Among those given AZD1222, only six were seropositive at baseline.

Germline CDR1 is SGHDT and CDR2 is YYEEEE. This CDR3 spans 16 amino acids. The V segment lost 0 bases and the J segment 5 bases; nucleotides outside the gene matches: 4. The chain has TRBV5-6 and TRBJ2-3; 12 nucleotides align to TRBD2. Sequencing used peripheral blood, obtained on day 0 of AZD1222 vaccination. The receptor was derived from an adult in good health. CDR3 residues: CASSLGLAGVQDTQYF. As DNA, the CDR3 is TGTGCCAGCAGCTTGGGACTAGCGGGAGTTCAAGATACGCAGTATTTT.